Below, 6 T cell receptor beta chains from the same sample are listed, as sequenced in a study of shared clonotypes between healthy human individuals. Terminally differentiated effector memory CD45RA+ cells were excluded by CCR7 positive selection of CD45RO-negative cells. Using immunoSEQ multiplex PCR, the repertoire was profiled, and TCRdb retains in-frame clones only, with some absent. The repertoire holds more than 2 million clones, with roughly 95% as singletons. The material sequenced was naive CD8+ T cells sorted from blood. These receptors originate from a man aged 18 to 29 in good health.

CDR3: CSVVRAGGPYEQYF. Here the CDR3 DNA reads TGCAGCGTTGTTAGGGCGGGAGGGCCCTACGAGCAGTACTTC. V and J are TRBV29-1 and TRBJ2-7; TRBD2 agrees at 9 bases. The CDR3 has 14 residues. Germline V gene sequence: CDR1 SQVTM, CDR2 ANQGSEA. V was pared by 4 bases and J by 2 bases, with 6 bases of the junction left unmatched.

The chain couples TRBV4-1 to TRBJ2-7; 15 bases are shared with TRBD2. The CDR3 runs to 16 residues. The ends lost 2 bases at V and 4 bases at J; junction bases unmatched: 3. Germline V lookup: CDR1 MGHRA, CDR2 YSYEKL. The DNA for the CDR3 is TGCGCCAGCAGCCAATGGACTAGCGGGAGGGCGTACGAGCAGTACTTC. Translating it yields CASSQWTSGRAYEQYF.

V and J are TRBV7-8 and TRBJ2-5; no definite D call. V shed 5 bases and J shed 4 bases, with 11 bases lying between them. Germline V gives CDR1 SGHVS, CDR2 FQNEAQ. This CDR3 is built from 13 residues. The CDR3 is CASSPRIVETQYF. DNA for the CDR3: TGTGCCAGCAGCCCGCGGATAGTAGAGACCCAGTACTTC.

This chain connects TRBV7-2 to TRBJ2-7; D ambiguous. Trimming left V 1 base short and J 3 bases short, with 13 bases between. CDR1 is SGHTA and CDR2 is FQGNSA in the germline V gene. The CDR3 is 15 amino acids. As DNA, the CDR3 is TGTGCCAGCAGCTTAGGTTACGGCAGCCTCTACGAGCAGTACTTC. Protein: CASSLGYGSLYEQYF.

This rearrangement joins TRBV6-5 to TRBJ2-2, with TRBD1 as a possible D gene (6 bases). Trimming left V 6 bases short and J 7 bases short, with 12 bases between. The CDR3 loop spans 13 amino acids. The germline CDR1 and CDR2 sequences are MNHEY and SVGAGI. The CDR3, as DNA: TGTGCCAGCAGACCGCTAGGGGGCGGGGAGCTGTTTTTT. The encoded protein is CASRPLGGGELFF.

On this clone itself: Its ends do not fully match the called genes, so a read error is possible. The V gene is TRBV7-7, the J gene TRBJ2-2; D gene uncertain. The CDR3 extends over 14 amino acids. Germline CDR1 SSHAT, CDR2 FNYEAQ (reference sequence). CDR3 DNA sequence: TGTGCTAGCAGTCTTTGGGGGAACACCGGGGAGCTGTTTTTT. Encoded protein: CASSLWGNTGELFF.